Presented here are 9 T cell receptor beta chains from one specimen sequenced in a study of blood T cell repertoires in COVID-19. Assay used: immunoSEQ multiplex PCR; TCRdb lists only in-frame clones, some missing. Of approximately 99,000 clones detected, about nine tenths appear once; the ten largest clones hold under 3%. Input material: peripheral blood. These receptors all come from a human donor in a cohort sampled during active COVID-19.

The rearrangement joins TRBV28 to TRBJ1-5; 8 nucleotides align to TRBD1. CDR3 size: 15 residues. Losses at the gene ends were 10 bases for V and 3 bases for J; bases not matched to a gene: 11. Germline CDR1 MDHEN, CDR2 SYDVKM. CDR3 in DNA: TGTGCCACCCAGGGGGCTGGGGCCCTCAATCAGCCCCAGCATTTT. Amino acid sequence: CATQGAGALNQPQHF. The whole variable domain, filled in from reference TRBV28 and TRBJ1-5, reads DVKVTQSSRYLVKRTGEKVFLECVQDMDHENMFWYRQDPGLGLRLIYFSYDVKMKEKGDIPEGYSVSREKKERFSLILESASTNQTSMYLCATQGAGALNQPQHFGDGTRLSIL.

The chain employs TRBV19 and TRBJ1-5, with D possibly being TRBD1 (6 bases). Germline CDR1 is LNHDA and CDR2 is SQIVND (reference sequence). V was pared by 2 bases and J by 2 bases, with 13 bases between. CDR3 length equals 16 residues. This CDR3 is CASSIQGSAGNQPQHF. The CDR3 DNA is TGTGCCAGTAGTATACAGGGGTCCGCTGGCAATCAGCCCCAGCATTTT.

This clone has a handful of counts. This chain joins TRBV6-5 and TRBJ1-6, with 8 bases aligning to TRBD1. V trimming: 11 bases; J trimming: 10 bases; junction bases outside the gene matches: 13. CDR1 is MNHEY and CDR2 is SVGAGI in the germline V gene. The CDR3 loop spans 14 amino acids. CDR3 in DNA: TGTGCCGGGCGCTCAACAGGGGGAAGGTCACCCCTCCACTTT. Translation gives CAGRSTGGRSPLHF.

The rearrangement links TRBV6-5 to TRBJ2-1; D is possibly TRBD2 (5 bases). Germline CDR1 reads MNHEY; CDR2 reads SVGAGI. V was cut by 0 bases and J by 8 bases, with 17 bases left in between. The CDR3 spans 16 residues. The CDR3 loop reads CASSYSRGLLWDEQFF. Here the CDR3 DNA reads TGTGCCAGCAGTTACTCCCGAGGACTCCTATGGGATGAGCAGTTCTTC.

This chain links TRBV28 with TRBJ1-4; 7 nucleotides agree with TRBD1. Trimming took 8 bases from V and 4 from J; bases not matched to a gene: 10. The germline V gene has CDR1 MDHEN and CDR2 SYDVKM. CDR3 size: 15 residues. CDR3 DNA: TGTGCCAGCGGGGGGACAGCCCCCGATAATGAAAAACTGTTTTTT. Its translation: CASGGTAPDNEKLFF.

The V call is TRBV7-6, the J call TRBJ1-2; unclear D gene. Trimming took 5 bases from V and 8 from J, leaving 15 bases between them. Per germline, CDR1 SGHVS and CDR2 FNYEAQ. CDR3 length equals 13 residues. The CDR3, as DNA: TGTGCCAGCAGCGTCGGGGATAATTCGGGCTACACCTTC. This encodes CASSVGDNSGYTF.

V and J are TRBV6-5 and TRBJ2-2; tentatively, D is TRBD2 (5 bases). Germline V CDR1 and CDR2: MNHEY, SVGAGI. The V end was cut by 7 bases, the J end by 2 bases, with 8 bases between. This CDR3 comprises 13 residues. The CDR3 is CASNRGNTGELFF. CDR3 sequence (DNA): TGTGCCAGCAACCGGGGTAACACCGGGGAGCTGTTTTTT.

J is TRBJ2-3 and V is TRBV7-9; 7 positions match TRBD2. J gave up 0 bases and V 0 bases, and 9 bases lay outside the gene matches. CDR3 length: 18 amino acids. Germline V gene data show CDR1 as SEHNR and CDR2 as FQNEAQ (reference sequence). Here the CDR3 reads CASSLAEAGAPSTDTQYF. The CDR3 nucleotides are TGTGCCAGCAGCTTAGCCGAGGCGGGAGCCCCTAGCACAGATACGCAGTATTTT.

V is TRBV10-1 and J is TRBJ2-5, with D uncertain. The ends were cut back, 2 bases at V and 1 base at J, with 5 bases in the middle. CDR3 length equals 13 residues. The germline V gene has CDR1 WNHNN and CDR2 SYGVQD (reference sequence). The CDR3 DNA reads as TGCGCCAGCAGTGAGCAGCGCCAAGAGACCCAGTACTTC. It codes for CASSEQRQETQYF.